This T cell receptor beta chain was retrieved from a study of response to subunit inactivated influenza vaccine. Findings and limits, study-wide: Few additional T cells are recruited per seasonal influenza vaccination, authors suggested.

On this clonotype: What it recognizes is unknown.

Germline assignment: CDR1 SGHAT and CDR2 FQNNGV. Trimming removed 3 bases at V and 6 bases at J, with 14 bases between. The CDR3 extends over 15 amino acids. Each CDR3 protein is one row after TCRdb ran MiXCR on the RT-PCR reads. The repertoire includes 650,000 or so distinct CDR3 sequences, about 15% of them detected once, and 7.5% to 9% sits in the top ten. The sequence derives from a man aged 50 to 59 who received an inactivated influenza vaccine. The specimen was PBMCs from blood, collected 14 to 15 days before vaccination. The chain has TRBV11-2 and TRBJ2-2; D is perhaps TRBD2 (6 bases). This CDR3 is CASSFRLDLAGELFF. In nucleotides, the CDR3 is TGTGCCAGCAGCTTTCGACTAGATTTGGCCGGGGAGCTGTTTTTT.